This TCR beta chain was captured by sequencing in a study of cytomegalovirus exposure and HLA in healthy donors. V lost 5 bases, J lost 0 bases, and 11 bases lay in between. This CDR3 region has 14 residues. The germline CDR1 and CDR2 sequences are MNHEY and SVGAGI. The study, taken as a whole, reports: The number of N-insertions in an Asian-associated ancestry cluster was reportedly below the approximately 690-donor mean in a later analysis. From TCR beta sequences, most subjects' HLA-A and HLA-B alleles were reportedly predicted accurately.

Each donor's status was that of a healthy bone marrow donor. With regard to this clone: What it recognizes is unknown.

This PCR relied on a set of 60 Vbeta primers and 13 Jbeta primers. Using immunoSEQ multiplex PCR, the repertoire was profiled, and TCRdb retains in-frame clones only, with some absent. The sample carries 160,000 or so clones, approximately 75% recorded once. The source is a man aged 30 to 45 in good health and CMV-seropositive. This sequence joins TRBV6-5 and TRBJ2-7; D is unresolved. Sequencing was performed on PBMCs. The CDR3 sequence: CASSPSASSYEQYF. The CDR3 DNA follows: TGTGCCAGCAGTCCATCTGCCAGCTCCTACGAGCAGTACTTC.